A selection of T cell receptor beta chains follows, all from one sample in a study of shared clonotypes between healthy human individuals. The method was immunoSEQ multiplex PCR; TCRdb's version includes in-frame clones alone and lacks a portion of them. Among 850,000 to 1,200,000 clones listed, about 70% were seen once. Sequencing was carried out using memory CD4+ T cells sorted from blood. These receptors all come from a man aged 18 to 30 in good health. The CDR3 runs from the conserved cysteine through the conserved F or W. A D gene is named only where the DNA matches it firmly. Some rows have no size entry. The others give once, few or many, or a class for an expanded clone.

clone_size cdr3_length d_call j_call v_call cdr3_aa cdr3_nt
NA 15 NA TRBJ1-2 TRBV11-2 CASSPGGGARDGYTF TGTGCCAGCAGCCCCGGTGGTGGGGCTCGGGATGGCTACACCTTC
NA 13 TRBD1 TRBJ2-5 TRBV5-4 CASSLGTGLSQYF TGTGCCAGCAGCCTTGGGACAGGGTTGTCCCAGTACTTC
many 12 NA TRBJ1-2 TRBV5-1 CASSPNDSSYTF TGCGCCAGCAGCCCCAATGACAGTAGCTACACCTTC
NA 15 TRBD1 TRBJ1-3 TRBV7-2 CASSFGTGERNTIYF TGTGCCAGCAGCTTCGGGACAGGGGAAAGAAACACCATATATTTT
few 14 NA TRBJ1-5 TRBV27 CASRREGDNQPQHF TGTGCCAGCAGAAGGGAAGGGGACAATCAGCCCCAGCATTTT
NA 16 TRBD2 TRBJ2-3 TRBV10-1 CASSSGLAGTTDTQYF TGCGCCAGCAGCAGCGGACTAGCGGGAACCACAGATACGCAGTATTTT
NA 15 NA TRBJ2-5 TRBV5-4 CASSLGRNSLETQYF TGTGCCAGCAGCTTGGGGCGTAATAGCTTAGAGACCCAGTACTTC
once 13 NA TRBJ2-3 TRBV5-4 CASSTTAGDTQYF TGTGCCAGCAGCACGACGGCCGGCGATACGCAGTATTTT
NA 15 TRBD1 TRBJ2-1 TRBV5-8 CAGSTGTGGYNEQFF TGTGCCGGCAGTACCGGGACAGGAGGATACAATGAGCAGTTCTTC
NA 15 NA TRBJ1-5 TRBV18 CASSPSGGGNQPQHF TGTGCCAGCTCACCCTCGGGGGGCGGCAATCAGCCCCAGCATTTT
NA 13 NA TRBJ1-4 TRBV30 CAWSVQNNEKLFF TGTGCCTGGAGTGTACAGAATAATGAAAAACTGTTTTTT